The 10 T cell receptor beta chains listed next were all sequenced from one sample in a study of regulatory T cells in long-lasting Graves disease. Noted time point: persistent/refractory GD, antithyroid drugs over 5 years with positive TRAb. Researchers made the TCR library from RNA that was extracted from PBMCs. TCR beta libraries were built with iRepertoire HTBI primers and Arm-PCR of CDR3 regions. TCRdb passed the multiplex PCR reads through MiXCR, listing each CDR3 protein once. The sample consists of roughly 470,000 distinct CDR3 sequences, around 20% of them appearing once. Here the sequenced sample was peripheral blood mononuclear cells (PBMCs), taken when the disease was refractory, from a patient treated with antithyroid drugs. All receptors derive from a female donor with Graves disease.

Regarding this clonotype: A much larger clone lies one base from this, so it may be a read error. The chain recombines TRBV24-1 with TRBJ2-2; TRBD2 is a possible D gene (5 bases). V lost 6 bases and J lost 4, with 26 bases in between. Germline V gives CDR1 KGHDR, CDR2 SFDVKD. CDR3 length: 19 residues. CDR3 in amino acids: CATSLLFCRELLSTGELFF. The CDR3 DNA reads TGTGCCACCAGTTTGTTGTTTTGTCGGGAACTCCTAAGCACCGGGGAGCTGTTTTTT.

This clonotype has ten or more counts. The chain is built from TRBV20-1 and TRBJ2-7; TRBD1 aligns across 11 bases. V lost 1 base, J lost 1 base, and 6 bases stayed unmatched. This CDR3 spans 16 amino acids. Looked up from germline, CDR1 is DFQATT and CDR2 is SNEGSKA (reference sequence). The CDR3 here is CSARVLGTGGSYEQYF. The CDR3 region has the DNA TGCAGTGCTAGAGTCCTAGGGACAGGGGGATCCTACGAGCAGTACTTC.

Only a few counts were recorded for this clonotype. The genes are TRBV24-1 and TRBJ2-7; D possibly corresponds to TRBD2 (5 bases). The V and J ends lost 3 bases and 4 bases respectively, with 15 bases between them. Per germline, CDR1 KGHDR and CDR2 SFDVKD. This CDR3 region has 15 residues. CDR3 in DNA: TGTGCCACCAGTGATCCCACGGGTCCGGGGTACGAGCAGTACTTC. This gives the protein CATSDPTGPGYEQYF.

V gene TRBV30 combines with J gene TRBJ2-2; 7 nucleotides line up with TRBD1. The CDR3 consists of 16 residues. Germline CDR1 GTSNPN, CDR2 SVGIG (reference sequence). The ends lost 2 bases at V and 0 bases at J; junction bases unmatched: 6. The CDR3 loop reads CAWSPLDRANTGELFF. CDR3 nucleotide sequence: TGTGCCTGGAGTCCTCTCGACAGGGCGAACACCGGGGAGCTGTTTTTT.

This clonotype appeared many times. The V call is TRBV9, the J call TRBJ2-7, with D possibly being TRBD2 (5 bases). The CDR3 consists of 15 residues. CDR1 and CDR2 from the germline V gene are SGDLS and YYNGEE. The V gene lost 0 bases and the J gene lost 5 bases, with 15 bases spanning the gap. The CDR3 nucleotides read TGTGCCAGCAGCGTAGCATGGGGAGAGTTGGACGAGCAGTACTTC. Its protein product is CASSVAWGELDEQYF.

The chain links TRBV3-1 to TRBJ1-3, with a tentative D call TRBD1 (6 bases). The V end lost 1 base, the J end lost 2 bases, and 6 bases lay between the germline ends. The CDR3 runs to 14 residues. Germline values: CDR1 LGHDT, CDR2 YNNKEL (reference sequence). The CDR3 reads CASSQGTAGNTIYF. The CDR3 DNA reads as TGTGCCAGCAGCCAAGGGACAGCTGGAAACACCATATATTTT.

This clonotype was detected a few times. The CDR3 loop reads CASTGGGGSQNEQYF. The CDR3 DNA is TGTGCCAGCACCGGGGGTGGTGGGAGTCAGAACGAGCAGTACTTC. This chain connects TRBV5-5 to TRBJ2-7; D possibly corresponds to TRBD2 (6 bases). The V and J ends lost 6 bases and 5 bases respectively, with 21 bases between them. The germline gives CDR1 SGHKS, CDR2 YYEKEE (reference sequence). This CDR3 is built from 15 residues.

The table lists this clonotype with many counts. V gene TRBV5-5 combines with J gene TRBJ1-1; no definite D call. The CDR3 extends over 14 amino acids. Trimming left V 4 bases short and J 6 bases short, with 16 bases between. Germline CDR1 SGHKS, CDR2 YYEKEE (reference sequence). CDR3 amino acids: CASSPWPSRAEAFF. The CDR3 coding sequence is TGTGCCAGCAGCCCCTGGCCCAGTAGGGCTGAAGCTTTCTTT.

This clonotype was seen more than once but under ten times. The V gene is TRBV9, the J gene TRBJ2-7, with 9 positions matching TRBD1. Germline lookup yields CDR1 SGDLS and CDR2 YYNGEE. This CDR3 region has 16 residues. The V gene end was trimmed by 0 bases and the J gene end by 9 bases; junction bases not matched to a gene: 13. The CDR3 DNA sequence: TGTGCCAGCAGCGTAGCAGTGGACAGGGGCTTGAGTGGGCAGTACTTC. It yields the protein CASSVAVDRGLSGQYF.

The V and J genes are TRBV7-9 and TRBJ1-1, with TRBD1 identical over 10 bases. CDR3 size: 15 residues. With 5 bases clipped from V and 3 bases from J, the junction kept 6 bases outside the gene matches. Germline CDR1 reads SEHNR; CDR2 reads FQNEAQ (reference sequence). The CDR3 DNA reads TGTGCCAGCAGCGCATGGACAGGGGGTGACACTGAAGCTTTCTTT. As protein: CASSAWTGGDTEAFF.